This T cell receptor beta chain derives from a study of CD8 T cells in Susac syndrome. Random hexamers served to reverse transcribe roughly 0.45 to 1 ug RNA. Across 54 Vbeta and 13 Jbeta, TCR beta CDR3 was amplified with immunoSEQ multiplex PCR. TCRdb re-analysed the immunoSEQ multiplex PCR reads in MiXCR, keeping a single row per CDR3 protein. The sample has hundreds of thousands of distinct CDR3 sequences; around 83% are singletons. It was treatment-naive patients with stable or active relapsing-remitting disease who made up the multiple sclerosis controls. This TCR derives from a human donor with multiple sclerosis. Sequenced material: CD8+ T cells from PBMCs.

CDR3: CASVRGGNTIYF. The CDR3 DNA is TGTGCCAGTGTCCGGGGTGGAAACACCATATATTTT. The chain links TRBV19 to TRBJ1-3; no clear D gene. Germline-derived CDR1 and CDR2 are LNHDA and SQIVND (reference sequence). Trimming removed 8 bases at V and 3 bases at J, with 8 bases between. The CDR3 contains 12 residues.